The next 24 T cell receptor beta chains were all read from a single sample in a study of blood T cell repertoires in COVID-19. Data came from immunoSEQ multiplex PCR; TCRdb stores just in-frame clones and leaves some out. The sample holds under 200,000 clones, 60% to 85% seen once. Input material: peripheral blood. These receptors were obtained from a man between 65 and 85 years old with acute or convalescent COVID-19.

The chain recombines TRBV7-2 with TRBJ2-7, with D perhaps matching TRBD2 (5 bases). The germline V and J ends were trimmed by 1 base and 2 bases, with 9 bases remaining between them. CDR3 length: 14 residues. Germline V lookup: CDR1 SGHTA, CDR2 FQGNSA. CDR3 residues: CASSLVSSAYEQYF. DNA of the CDR3: TGTGCCAGCAGCTTAGTAAGTAGCGCCTACGAGCAGTACTTC.

The table lists this clone with a few counts. This chain connects TRBV7-9 to TRBJ1-4; TRBD1 aligns across 8 bases. Per germline, CDR1 SEHNR and CDR2 FQNEAQ (reference sequence). The CDR3 totals 16 residues. Losses at the gene ends were 5 bases for V and 1 base for J; bases not matched to a gene: 6. The CDR3 coding sequence is TGTGCCAGCAGCCACCCAGGGGGCAGAACTAATGAAAAACTGTTTTTT. Residues: CASSHPGGRTNEKLFF. Supplemented by reference TRBV7-9 and TRBJ1-4, the full variable domain reads DTGVSQNPRHKITKRGQNVTFRCDPISEHNRLYWYRQTLGQGPEFLTYFQNEAQLEKSRLLSDRFSAERPKGSFSTLEIQRTEQGDSAMYLCASSHPGGRTNEKLFFGSGTQLSVL.

The rearrangement links TRBV3-1 (or the pseudogene TRBV3-2) to TRBJ2-7; 9 nucleotides line up with TRBD1. CDR3 length: 15 residues. J lost 3 bases, V lost 1 base, and 4 bases had no gene match. Looked up from germline, CDR1 is LGHDT and CDR2 is YNNKEL (reference sequence). CDR3 DNA: TGTGCCAGCAGCCAAGTCGTGACAGGGGGCTACGAGCAGTACTTC. Protein product: CASSQVVTGGYEQYF.

V usage is TRBV19 and J usage is TRBJ1-5; 8 nucleotides match TRBD1. The CDR3 totals 13 residues. The V and J ends lost 3 bases and 7 bases, in that order; junction bases with no gene match: 2. Germline V gene data show CDR1 as LNHDA and CDR2 as SQIVND (reference sequence). CDR3 in amino acids: CASSMDRAQPQHF. In nucleotides, the CDR3 is TGTGCCAGTAGTATGGACAGGGCGCAGCCCCAGCATTTT. The full variable domain, completed using reference TRBV19 and TRBJ1-5, is DGGITQSPKYLFRKEGQNVTLSCEQNLNHDAMYWYRQDPGQGLRLIYYSQIVNDFQKGDIAEGYSVSREKKESFPLTVTSAQKNPTAFYLCASSMDRAQPQHFGDGTRLSIL.

This chain connects TRBV5-1 to TRBJ2-7; D perhaps matches TRBD2 (5 bases). Trimming stripped 0 bases from V and 4 bases from J, with 14 bases between. Germline V gene data show CDR1 as SGHRS and CDR2 as YFSETQ. The CDR3 sequence is 15 residues long. CDR3 DNA sequence: TGCGCCAGCAGCTTGGCCGGGGTAAGGACTTACGAGCAGTACTTC. Translated, it gives CASSLAGVRTYEQYF.

The chain is built from TRBV30 and TRBJ2-3; D may be TRBD2 (5 bases). Germline V lookup: CDR1 GTSNPN, CDR2 SVGIG (reference sequence). Trimming removed 2 bases at V and 0 bases at J, with 12 bases between. The CDR3 has 15 residues. The CDR3 loop reads CAWSPGLSSTDTQYF. CDR3 DNA: TGTGCCTGGAGTCCGGGGTTATCTAGCACAGATACGCAGTATTTT. Supplemented by reference TRBV30 and TRBJ2-3, the full variable domain reads SQTIHQWPATLVQPVGSPLSLECTVEGTSNPNLYWYRQAAGRGLQLLFYSVGIGQISSEVPQNLSASRPQDRQFILSSKKLLLSDSGFYLCAWSPGLSSTDTQYFGPGTRLTVL.

V and J are TRBV5-4 and TRBJ2-5; tentative D call: TRBD2 (6 bases). Germline V lookup: CDR1 SGHNT, CDR2 YYREEE (reference sequence). Trimming removed 9 bases at V and 3 bases at J, with 9 bases between. There are 11 residues in the CDR3. The CDR3 DNA sequence: TGTGCCACCTGGGGGGAAGAGACCCAGTACTTC. Its protein product is CATWGEETQYF.

J is TRBJ1-5 and V is TRBV25-1, with unresolved D. The CDR3 totals 14 residues. Trimming left V 1 base short and J 2 bases short, with 6 bases between. Germline assignment: CDR1 MGHDK and CDR2 SYGVNS. CDR3 amino acids: CASSEFVGNQPQHF. The CDR3 nucleotides read TGTGCCAGCAGTGAATTCGTAGGCAATCAGCCCCAGCATTTT. Filled out from reference TRBV25-1 and TRBJ1-5, the complete variable domain reads EADIYQTPRYLVIGTGKKITLECSQTMGHDKMYWYQQDPGMELHLIHYSYGVNSTEKGDLSSESTVSRIRTEHFPLTLESARPSHTSQYLCASSEFVGNQPQHFGDGTRLSIL.

The chain carries TRBV3-1 (or the pseudogene TRBV3-2) and TRBJ2-3; 14 bases fit TRBD2. This CDR3 has 19 amino acids. J lost 5 bases, V lost 3 bases, and 13 bases had no gene match. Germline V gives CDR1 LGHDT, CDR2 YNNKEL (reference sequence). The CDR3 here is CASSHSTLRTSGRRDTQYF. The CDR3 DNA sequence: TGTGCCAGCAGCCATTCGACTCTTCGGACTAGCGGGAGGAGAGATACGCAGTATTTT.

This clone was seen a few times. The genes are TRBV30 and TRBJ2-2, with D unresolved. Trimming took off 2 bases at V and 1 base at J, with 5 bases between the two ends. The germline V gene encodes CDR1 GTSNPN and CDR2 SVGIG (reference sequence). This CDR3 is built from 13 residues. Written as DNA, the CDR3 is TGTGCCTGGAGTTTTATGAACACCGGGGAGCTGTTTTTT. It yields the protein CAWSFMNTGELFF.

The CDR3 region has the DNA TGTGCCAGCAGCTTGGTAGGTCAGGGGGCGAGGACAGATACGCAGTATTTT. Its translation is CASSLVGQGARTDTQYF. This chain uses TRBV5-4 with TRBJ2-3; 8 positions match TRBD1. V trimming: 0 bases; J trimming: 3 bases; junction bases outside the gene matches: 9. CDR3 length: 17 residues. Germline V gene sequence: CDR1 SGHNT, CDR2 YYREEE (reference sequence).

The V gene is TRBV5-1, the J gene TRBJ1-4; TRBD1 matches 7 bases. Trimming cost V 4 bases and J 5 bases; bases outside gene matches: 8. The CDR3 contains 15 residues. Germline CDR1 reads SGHRS; CDR2 reads YFSETQ. The CDR3 region is CASSQGTVINEKLFF. CDR3 nucleotides: TGCGCCAGCAGCCAGGGGACAGTAATCAATGAAAAACTGTTTTTT.

This clone was observed a few times. This chain uses TRBV11-2 with TRBJ2-7; maybe TRBD2 (6 bases). Germline V gives CDR1 SGHAT, CDR2 FQNNGV. The CDR3 has 13 amino acids. V lost 3 bases, J lost 7 bases, and 13 bases lay in between. The CDR3 region has the DNA TGTGCCAGCAGCTTGGGCAGGGCGGGAGAGCAGTACTTC. Translation gives CASSLGRAGEQYF.

The J gene is TRBJ1-2, the V gene TRBV27, with D maybe TRBD1 (5 bases). This CDR3 spans 13 amino acids. V was trimmed by 3 bases and J by 8 bases, leaving 13 bases between them. The germline CDR1 and CDR2 sequences are MNHEY and SMNVEV (reference sequence). DNA of the CDR3: TGTGCCAGCAGTTTGGAGGGGCTGGACGGCTACACCTTC. Translating gives CASSLEGLDGYTF.

This chain uses TRBV5-1 with TRBJ2-3, with 8 bases matching TRBD1. The germline CDR1 and CDR2 sequences are SGHRS and YFSETQ. This CDR3 contains 17 residues. V trimming: 4 bases; J trimming: 0 bases; junction bases outside the gene matches: 10. The CDR3 loop is CASSQGTGGGSTDTQYF. DNA for the CDR3: TGCGCCAGCAGCCAAGGGACAGGAGGAGGTAGCACAGATACGCAGTATTTT.

The chain employs TRBV6-2 or TRBV6-3 and TRBJ2-1; 12 bases fit TRBD2. The CDR3 runs to 17 residues. Germline lookup yields CDR1 MNHEY and CDR2 SVGEGT. The junction had 8 bases not matched to a gene; V was cut back by 4 bases and J by 4 bases. The CDR3 is CASSSRTGTSGYNEQFF. CDR3 DNA: TGTGCCAGCAGTTCCCGAACCGGGACTAGCGGGTACAATGAGCAGTTCTTC.

V and J are TRBV27 and TRBJ2-7, with 11 nucleotides matching TRBD1. CDR3 length: 16 residues. The junction had 5 bases not matched to a gene; V was cut back by 2 bases and J by 2 bases. CDR1 is MNHEY and CDR2 is SMNVEV in the germline V gene (reference sequence). In nucleotides, the CDR3 is TGTGCCAGCAGTTTAGCCGGGACAGGGGGGACCTACGAGCAGTACTTC. It yields the protein CASSLAGTGGTYEQYF.

The chain uses TRBV28 and TRBJ1-3; perhaps TRBD1 as D (6 bases). The germline V gene encodes CDR1 MDHEN and CDR2 SYDVKM. The CDR3 loop spans 15 amino acids. The V gene lost 5 bases and the J gene lost 2 bases, with 13 bases spanning the gap. As DNA, the CDR3 is TGTGCCAGCAGTCCCCTGACAGGTACTGGAAACACCATATATTTT. Amino acids: CASSPLTGTGNTIYF.

This chain joins TRBV6-5 and TRBJ1-2; 8 positions match TRBD1. CDR3 length: 15 amino acids. V dropped 6 bases and J dropped 3; count of bases not matched to a gene: 9. Germline CDR1 MNHEY, CDR2 SVGAGI. The CDR3 protein is CASSRDRTGYYGYTF. CDR3 nucleotides: TGTGCCAGCAGCCGAGACCGGACAGGGTACTATGGCTACACCTTC.

The table lists this clone with a count of one. This chain links TRBV7-2 with TRBJ2-1; no reliable D call. Between the trimmed V and J ends, which lost 0 bases and 10 bases, there was a span of 10 bases. Per germline, CDR1 SGHTA and CDR2 FQGNSA. CDR3 length equals 13 residues. CDR3 coding DNA: TGTGCCAGCAGCTTAGCGCTTTCCGGGGAGCAGTTCTTC. Translated: CASSLALSGEQFF.

The chain joins TRBV6-1 to TRBJ2-7; D is unresolved. In germline, CDR1 is MNHNS, CDR2 SASEGT. V gave up 2 bases and J gave up 6 bases, with 14 bases separating them. The CDR3 is made up of 14 amino acids. DNA for the CDR3: TGTGCCAGCAGTGAAAGAGGAACGTGGAGCGAGCAGTACTTC. Translated, it gives CASSERGTWSEQYF.

J is TRBJ2-1 and V is TRBV21-1; the table gives TRBD2 as D, unverified against the DNA. TRBV21-1 counts as a pseudogene. This CDR3 region has 15 residues. This CDR3 is CASSNPGRDYNEQFF. The CDR3, as DNA: TGTGCCAGCAGCAACCCTGGGCGGGATTACAATGAGCAGTTCTTC.

The V and J genes are TRBV5-6 and TRBJ2-1; the D gene is possibly TRBD2 (6 bases). The CDR3 contains 17 residues. The germline V and J ends were trimmed by 1 base and 4 bases, with 18 bases remaining between them. Germline assignment: CDR1 SGHDT and CDR2 YYEEEE. The CDR3 nucleotides are TGTGCCAGCAGCTTGTGGTTAGCGGCACTGCCATACAATGAGCAGTTCTTC. Residues: CASSLWLAALPYNEQFF.

This chain links TRBV6-2 or TRBV6-3 with TRBJ1-3; no firm D call. Germline V gene data show CDR1 as MNHEY and CDR2 as SVGEGT. The length of the CDR3 is 14 residues. With 6 bases removed from V and 3 bases from J, the gap between germline ends came to 12 bases. The CDR3 DNA reads TGTGCCAGCAGCAACCCGGGTCTTGGAAACACCATATATTTT. This gives the protein CASSNPGLGNTIYF.